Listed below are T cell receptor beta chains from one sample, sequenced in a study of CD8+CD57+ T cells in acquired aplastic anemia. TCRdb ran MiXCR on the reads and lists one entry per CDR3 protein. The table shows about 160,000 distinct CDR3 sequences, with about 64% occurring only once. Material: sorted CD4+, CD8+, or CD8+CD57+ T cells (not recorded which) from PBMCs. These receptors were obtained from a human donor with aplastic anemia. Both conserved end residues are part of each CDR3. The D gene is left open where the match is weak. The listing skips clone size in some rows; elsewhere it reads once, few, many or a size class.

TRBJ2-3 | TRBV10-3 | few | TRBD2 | CAIRGGTSDTQYF | TGTGCCATCAGGGGAGGGACTAGCGATACGCAGTATTTT
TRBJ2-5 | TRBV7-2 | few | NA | CASSLAGAGGQETQYF | TGTGCCAGCAGCTTAGCGGGGGCCGGGGGCCAAGAGACCCAGTACTTC
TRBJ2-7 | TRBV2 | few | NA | CASRRGRGSYEQYF | TGTGCCAGTCGCCGGGGGAGGGGGTCCTACGAGCAGTACTTC
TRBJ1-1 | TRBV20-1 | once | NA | CSARVNRGNTEAFF | TGCAGTGCTAGAGTGAACAGAGGGAACACTGAAGCTTTCTTT
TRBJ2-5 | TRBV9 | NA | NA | CASSVSTERETQYF | TGTGCCAGCAGCGTGAGTACTGAACGGGAGACCCAGTACTTC
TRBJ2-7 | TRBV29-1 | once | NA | CSVKQGSGGEQYF | TGCAGCGTTAAACAGGGGTCCGGGGGCGAGCAGTACTTC
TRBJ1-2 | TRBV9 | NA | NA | CASSAGRETGYGYTF | TGTGCCAGCAGCGCGGGGAGGGAGACGGGCTATGGCTACACCTTC
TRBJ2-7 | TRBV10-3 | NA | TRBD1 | CAISEDRAIINEQYF | TGTGCCATCAGTGAAGACAGGGCGATTATCAACGAGCAGTACTTC
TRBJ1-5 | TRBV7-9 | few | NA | CASSLSGKRKPQHF | TGTGCCAGCAGCTTGTCTGGGAAGAGGAAGCCCCAGCATTTT
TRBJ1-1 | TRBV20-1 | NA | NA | CSARNPKEAFF | TGCAGTGCTAGAAATCCCAAGGAAGCTTTCTTT
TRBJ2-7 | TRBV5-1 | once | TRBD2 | CASSFTSGMYEQYF | TGCGCCAGCAGCTTTACTAGCGGGATGTACGAGCAGTACTTC
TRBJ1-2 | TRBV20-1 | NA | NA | CSARTRGSYGYTF | TGCAGTGCTAGAACCAGGGGAAGCTATGGCTACACCTTC